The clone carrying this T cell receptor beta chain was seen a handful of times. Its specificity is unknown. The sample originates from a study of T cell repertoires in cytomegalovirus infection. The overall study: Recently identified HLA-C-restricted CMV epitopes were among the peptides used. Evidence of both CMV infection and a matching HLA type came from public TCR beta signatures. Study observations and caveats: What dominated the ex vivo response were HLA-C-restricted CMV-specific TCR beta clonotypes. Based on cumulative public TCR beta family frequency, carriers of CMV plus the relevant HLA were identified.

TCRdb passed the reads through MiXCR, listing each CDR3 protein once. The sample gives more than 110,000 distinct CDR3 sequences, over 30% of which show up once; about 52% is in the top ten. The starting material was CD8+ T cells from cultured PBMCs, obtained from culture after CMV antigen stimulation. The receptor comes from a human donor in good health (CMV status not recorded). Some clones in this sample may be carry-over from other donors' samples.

The CDR3 spells CASSQDNRGLVEKLFF. The CDR3 DNA reads TGCGCCAGCAGCCAAGATAATAGGGGGTTAGTAGAAAAACTGTTTTTT. The J gene is TRBJ1-4, the V gene TRBV4-1, with D maybe TRBD1 (6 bases). Trimming took 0 bases from V and 8 from J, leaving 16 bases between them. The CDR3 runs 16 residues. CDR1 is MGHRA and CDR2 is YSYEKL in the germline V gene.